The 31 T cell receptor beta chains reported below all come from one sample, sequenced in a study of lymphopenia after photon versus proton radiotherapy. This table comes from immunoSEQ multiplex PCR, and its TCRdb copy is limited to in-frame clones, with some not included. The data contain over 40,000 clones, about 92% of them singletons. Here the sequenced sample was peripheral blood, taken from a patient treated with photon-based radiotherapy. These receptor sequences come from a woman between 35 and 50 years old with cholangiocarcinoma.

The sample holds one count of this clone. The V gene is TRBV11-2, the J gene TRBJ2-7, with D maybe TRBD1 (5 bases). Germline V CDR1 and CDR2: SGHAT, FQNNGV. V was cut by 1 base and J by 2 bases, with 12 bases left in between. The length of the CDR3 is 15 residues. CDR3 loop: CASSLAGAGTYEQYF. The CDR3 bases are TGTGCCAGCAGCTTAGCCGGTGCAGGGACCTACGAGCAGTACTTC.

The genes are TRBV6-1 and TRBJ1-2; D not certain. The CDR3 spans 16 residues. From germline, CDR1 is MNHNS and CDR2 SASEGT. V was pared by 1 base and J by 7 bases, with 19 bases between. The CDR3 loop is CASSEGQGRGRGGYTF. The DNA for the CDR3 is TGTGCCAGCAGTGAAGGGCAAGGGAGAGGGCGAGGTGGCTACACCTTC.

The V gene is TRBV7-9, the J gene TRBJ2-7; either TRBD1 or TRBD2 may fit D (5 bases each). Germline V gives CDR1 SEHNR, CDR2 FQNEAQ (reference sequence). Trimming took 4 bases from V and 4 from J, leaving 20 bases between them. This CDR3 comprises 16 residues. The CDR3 region has the DNA TGTGCCAGCAGCTCTGACGGACACACGGGACCTTACGAGCAGTACTTC. This gives the protein CASSSDGHTGPYEQYF.

This clone has just one count. The chain is built from TRBV5-4 and TRBJ1-3, with D maybe TRBD1 (5 bases). This CDR3 region has 14 residues. Trimming left V 2 bases short and J 1 base short, with 7 bases between. Germline V gene lookup returns CDR1 SGHNT and CDR2 YYREEE (reference sequence). The DNA of the CDR3 is TGTGCCAGCAGCTTTTGGGGGTCTGGAAACACCATATATTTT. Protein product: CASSFWGSGNTIYF. Complete variable domain (other parts from reference TRBV5-4 and TRBJ1-3): ETGVTQSPTHLIKTRGQQVTLRCSSQSGHNTVSWYQQALGQGPQFIFQYYREEENGRGNFPPRFSGLQFPNYSSELNVNALELDDSALYLCASSFWGSGNTIYFGEGSWLTVV.

The rearrangement joins TRBV6-1 to TRBJ2-7; maybe TRBD1 (6 bases). Per germline, CDR1 MNHNS and CDR2 SASEGT. This CDR3 comprises 13 residues. The V and J ends lost 5 bases and 4 bases respectively, with 12 bases between them. In DNA, the CDR3 is TGTGCCAGCAGTAGAGGGGGTGTATACGAGCAGTACTTC. Its translation is CASSRGGVYEQYF.

This rearrangement joins TRBV27 to TRBJ2-3, with D perhaps matching TRBD1 or TRBD2 (5 bases each). Trimming left V 5 bases short and J 7 bases short, with 19 bases between. The germline V gene has CDR1 MNHEY and CDR2 SMNVEV (reference sequence). The CDR3 spans 15 residues. Here the CDR3 reads CASSPGPSGVNTQYF. CDR3 nucleotides: TGTGCCAGCAGTCCGGGACCCTCTGGAGTAAATACGCAGTATTTT.

The V and J genes are TRBV19 and TRBJ2-1; TRBD2 agrees at 9 bases. The length of the CDR3 is 15 residues. The germline V gene encodes CDR1 LNHDA and CDR2 SQIVND (reference sequence). V dropped 6 bases and J dropped 7; count of bases not matched to a gene: 10. CDR3 residues: CASRPRRTSENEQFF. CDR3 nucleotide sequence: TGTGCCAGTAGGCCCCGACGGACTAGCGAGAATGAGCAGTTCTTC.

The J gene is TRBJ2-7, the V gene TRBV18; 9 nucleotides line up with TRBD2. This CDR3 comprises 15 residues. Germline V CDR1 and CDR2: KGHSH, LQKENI. The V gene end was trimmed by 5 bases and the J gene end by 5 bases; junction bases not matched to a gene: 10. The CDR3 DNA is TGTGCCAGCTCAACATACCGCGGGGGGGCGGACGAGCAGTACTTC. Encoded protein: CASSTYRGGADEQYF.

The V call is TRBV9, the J call TRBJ2-2, with 10 bases matching TRBD1. CDR3 length: 15 amino acids. With V trimmed by 3 bases and J by 5 bases, 4 bases remained unmatched. From germline, CDR1 is SGDLS and CDR2 YYNGEE. CDR3 loop: CASSGPGQGTGELFF. In DNA, the CDR3 is TGTGCCAGCAGCGGGCCGGGACAGGGGACCGGGGAGCTGTTTTTT.

V is TRBV19 and J is TRBJ2-2, with a tentative D call TRBD1 (5 bases). Trimming cost V 7 bases and J 3 bases, with 15 bases left between them. Germline V gene data show CDR1 as LNHDA and CDR2 as SQIVND (reference sequence). This CDR3 is 15 amino acids long. The CDR3 region has the DNA TGTGCCAGTAAAAGCGACAGCCGTTACACCGGGGAGCTGTTTTTT. It encodes CASKSDSRYTGELFF.

This chain joins TRBV5-1 and TRBJ2-7; D ambiguous. The V and J ends lost 2 bases and 3 bases respectively, with 6 bases between them. CDR1 is SGHRS and CDR2 is YFSETQ in the germline V gene. CDR3 length: 12 residues. As DNA, the CDR3 is TGCGCCAGCAGCTTTGGCGACTACGAGCAGTACTTC. Protein: CASSFGDYEQYF.

The rearrangement joins TRBV29-1 to TRBJ1-1; TRBD1 is a possible D gene (6 bases). The germline gives CDR1 SQVTM, CDR2 ANQGSEA. The CDR3 is 14 residues long. V was shortened by 7 bases and J by 4 bases, with 19 bases between the two germline ends. CDR3 DNA sequence: TGCAGCGCCCACAAGGGGGGCTGGAGCACTGAAGCTTTCTTT. It encodes CSAHKGGWSTEAFF. The variable domain in full, completed from reference TRBV29-1 and TRBJ1-1, reads SAVISQKPSRDICQRGTSLTIQCQVDSQVTMMFWYRQQPGQSLTLIATANQGSEATYESGFVIDKFPISRPNLTFSTLTVSNMSPEDSSIYLCSAHKGGWSTEAFFGQGTRLTVV.

The V call is TRBV2, the J call TRBJ1-2; 7 positions agree with TRBD1. The J segment lost 13 bases and the V segment lost 6 bases, leaving 11 bases of the junction unmatched. Germline values: CDR1 SNHLY, CDR2 FYNNEI. The CDR3 is 12 residues long. The CDR3 region has the DNA TGTGCCAGCAGACAAGGGACAGCCGGGTTCACCTTC. Its translation: CASRQGTAGFTF.

In its sample, this clone was seen once. The V and J genes are TRBV6-1 and TRBJ2-3; TRBD1 might be the D (6 bases). Trimming cost V 8 bases and J 1 base, with 16 bases left between them. The CDR3 is made up of 15 amino acids. Germline CDR1 and CDR2: MNHNS and SASEGT. The CDR3: CASLAGDAGTDTQYF. The CDR3 coding sequence is TGTGCCAGCCTGGCAGGGGATGCAGGCACAGATACGCAGTATTTT.

V usage is TRBV6-5 and J usage is TRBJ1-1; 8 nucleotides align to TRBD1. The germline V gene encodes CDR1 MNHEY and CDR2 SVGAGI. This CDR3 is built from 14 residues. V lost 5 bases to trimming and J lost 0 bases; unmatched junction nucleotides: 2. The CDR3 region has the DNA TGTGCCAGCAGTCTGGACAGGGTGAACACTGAAGCTTTCTTT. This encodes CASSLDRVNTEAFF.

The chain uses TRBV19 and TRBJ2-6, with D tentatively TRBD2 (6 bases). V lost 3 bases and J lost 0, with 18 bases in between. This CDR3 contains 19 residues. Germline V gives CDR1 LNHDA, CDR2 SQIVND (reference sequence). The CDR3 loop is CASSIRAGWEDSGANVLTF. Here the CDR3 DNA reads TGTGCCAGTAGTATTCGCGCAGGGTGGGAGGACTCTGGGGCCAACGTCCTGACTTTC.

V gene TRBV9 combines with J gene TRBJ1-1; D unclear. This CDR3 spans 17 amino acids. V was shortened by 4 bases and J by 1 base, with 20 bases between the two germline ends. Germline V lookup: CDR1 SGDLS, CDR2 YYNGEE. Here the CDR3 DNA reads TGTGCCAGCAGCATGCCACCGACCTTTAAAAGGAACACTGAAGCTTTCTTT. It specifies CASSMPPTFKRNTEAFF.

The V call is TRBV11-2, the J call TRBJ2-7; 7 bases line up with TRBD1. J lost 4 bases, V lost 6 bases, and 12 bases had no gene match. The CDR3 loop spans 15 amino acids. CDR1 and CDR2 from the germline V gene are SGHAT and FQNNGV. The CDR3 nucleotides are TGTGCCAGCAGTGAGACCGGGACAGCCCAATACGAGCAGTACTTC. It is translated as CASSETGTAQYEQYF. The full variable domain, in which reference TRBV11-2 and TRBJ2-7 provide the parts outside the CDR3, is EAGVAQSPRYKIIEKRQSVAFWCNPISGHATLYWYQQILGQGPKLLIQFQNNGVVDDSQLPKDRFSAERLKGVDSTLKIQPAKLEDSAVYLCASSETGTAQYEQYFGPGTRLTVT.

This chain connects TRBV18 to TRBJ1-2, with D perhaps matching TRBD1 (5 bases). CDR1 is KGHSH and CDR2 is LQKENI in the germline V gene. CDR3 length: 16 residues. V shed 2 bases and J shed 7 bases, with 20 bases lying between them. The CDR3 DNA sequence: TGTGCCAGCTCACCAAGTCCGAGCTCAGGGACGGGTGGCTACACCTTC. Translated, it gives CASSPSPSSGTGGYTF.

V and J are TRBV2 and TRBJ2-2, with D maybe TRBD1 (6 bases). V was clipped by 8 bases and J by 1 base, with 20 bases between them. This CDR3 has 17 amino acids. The V gene's germline CDR1 is SNHLY and CDR2 FYNNEI. In DNA form, the CDR3 reads TGTGCCAGCGCCATACCACAGGGTAATTTGAACACCGGGGAGCTGTTTTTT. This sequence encodes CASAIPQGNLNTGELFF.

The V and J genes are TRBV5-1 and TRBJ1-1; 7 bases fit TRBD1. In germline, CDR1 is SGHRS, CDR2 YFSETQ. There are 14 residues in the CDR3. Germline trimming cut 4 bases from V and 0 bases from J; bases unmatched to any gene: 3. CDR3 sequence reads: CASSPGTVNTEAFF. The CDR3 nucleotides read TGCGCCAGCAGCCCCGGGACAGTGAACACTGAAGCTTTCTTT.

This sequence joins TRBV18 and TRBJ1-1, with unresolved D. Germline V gene sequence: CDR1 KGHSH, CDR2 LQKENI. The length of the CDR3 is 12 residues. The V and J ends lost 2 bases and 1 base respectively, with 2 bases between them. The chain's CDR3 is CASSPKNTEAFF. The CDR3 nucleotides are TGTGCCAGCTCACCAAAGAACACTGAAGCTTTCTTT.

V and J are TRBV5-1 and TRBJ2-7; D possibly corresponds to TRBD1 (5 bases). From germline, CDR1 is SGHRS and CDR2 YFSETQ. Trimming took off 4 bases at V and 0 bases at J, with 14 bases between the two ends. The CDR3 loop spans 15 amino acids. As DNA, the CDR3 is TGCGCCAGCAGCCCCCAAGAGACAGCCTCCTACGAGCAGTACTTC. This encodes CASSPQETASYEQYF.

Turning to this clone: A junction end diverges from the germline sequence, so it may reflect a read error. Other nucleotide sequences from this sample produce the same CDR3. V usage is TRBV29-1 and J usage is TRBJ1-2; 7 positions match TRBD1. This CDR3 contains 13 residues. CDR1 is SQVTM, CDR2 ANQGSEA, per germline. CDR3 loop: CSVVQGSNYGYTF. Written as DNA, the CDR3 is TGCAGCGTTGTACAGGGGAGTAACTACGGCTACACCTTC.

The chain joins TRBV5-1 to TRBJ2-7, with D maybe TRBD1 (6 bases). The CDR3 is 13 amino acids. Germline V lookup: CDR1 SGHRS, CDR2 YFSETQ. V was trimmed by 6 bases and J by 0 bases, leaving 10 bases between them. DNA for the CDR3: TGCGCCAGCACCGGGACACTCTCCTACGAGCAGTACTTC. Amino acids: CASTGTLSYEQYF. The full variable domain, rest sourced from reference TRBV5-1 and TRBJ2-7, is KAGVTQTPRYLIKTRGQQVTLSCSPISGHRSVSWYQQTPGQGLQFLFEYFSETQRNKGNFPGRFSGRQFSNSRSEMNVSTLELGDSALYLCASTGTLSYEQYFGPGTRLTVT.

The CDR3 region is CASGLAGGRQQYF. The DNA of the CDR3 is TGTGCTAGTGGCCTAGCGGGAGGCCGCCAGCAGTACTTC. The rearrangement joins TRBV12-5 to TRBJ2-7; 11 nucleotides match TRBD2. V shed 6 bases, J shed 8 bases, and the junction held 6 bases outside the gene matches. The CDR3 runs to 13 residues. CDR1 LGHNT and CDR2 FRNRAP come from the germline V gene.

V usage is TRBV4-2 and J usage is TRBJ2-5; D gene unclear. The CDR3 covers 10 residues. V dropped 5 bases and J dropped 6 bases, with 4 bases sitting between them. Germline V gene sequence: CDR1 LGHNA, CDR2 YNFKEQ. CDR3 amino acids: CASSGQTQYF. The CDR3 DNA is TGTGCCAGCAGCGGACAGACCCAGTACTTC.

The rearrangement uses TRBV4-1 and TRBJ2-7; D possibly corresponds to TRBD2 (6 bases). Germline V gene sequence: CDR1 MGHRA, CDR2 YSYEKL. The CDR3 runs 14 residues. The V end lost 3 bases, the J end lost 3 bases, and 12 bases lay between the germline ends. The CDR3 nucleotides are TGCGCCAGCAGCCATACACCGGACTACTACGAGCAGTACTTC. Protein: CASSHTPDYYEQYF.

V is TRBV27 and J is TRBJ2-5; tentatively, D is TRBD1 or TRBD2 (7 bases each). There are 12 residues in the CDR3. Trimming pared 9 bases from V and 5 bases from J, leaving 13 bases between. Germline CDR1 is MNHEY and CDR2 is SMNVEV (reference sequence). This CDR3 is CASRGREETQYF. The CDR3 DNA follows: TGTGCCAGTAGGGGGCGGGAGGAGACCCAGTACTTC.

The J gene is TRBJ2-2, the V gene TRBV7-9; D not certain. The CDR3 consists of 14 residues. The V end was cut by 4 bases, the J end by 0 bases, with 6 bases between. Germline values: CDR1 SEHNR, CDR2 FQNEAQ (reference sequence). CDR3 sequence: CASSSNANTGELFF. In nucleotides, the CDR3 is TGTGCCAGCAGCTCTAACGCGAACACCGGGGAGCTGTTTTTT.

The CDR3 here is CASSSGFSGANVLTF. CDR3 nucleotide sequence: TGCGCCAGCAGCTCAGGGTTTTCTGGGGCCAACGTCCTGACTTTC. The rearrangement uses TRBV5-1 and TRBJ2-6, with D tentatively TRBD1 (5 bases). V was clipped by 3 bases and J by 1 base, with 8 bases between them. CDR1 is SGHRS, CDR2 YFSETQ, per germline. This CDR3 is 15 amino acids long.